The 29 T cell receptor beta chains below were found in one sample sequenced in a study of cytomegalovirus exposure and HLA in healthy donors. Primers: 60 Vbeta forward and 13 Jbeta reverse. The table came from immunoSEQ multiplex PCR; TCRdb's copy has only in-frame clones and leaves some out. The table records 150,000 to 250,000 clones, approximately 79% of them present only once. Specimen: PBMCs. The receptors shown here come from a woman in her thirties in good health and CMV-seropositive.

The gene calls are TRBV7-2 and TRBJ2-1; 8 bases fit TRBD2. CDR3 size: 14 residues. Germline V gene data show CDR1 as SGHTA and CDR2 as FQGNSA. Trimming at V came to 8 bases and at J to 8 bases, leaving 11 bases not matched to a gene. CDR3 DNA: TGTGCCAGCGGGGTTCGGGAGGGTTTCCATGAGCAGTTCTTC. Translation gives CASGVREGFHEQFF.

The chain has TRBV7-2 and TRBJ2-7; TRBD2 aligns across 11 bases. The V gene end was trimmed by 5 bases and the J gene end by 6 bases; junction bases not matched to a gene: 9. This CDR3 spans 15 amino acids. Germline V gives CDR1 SGHTA, CDR2 FQGNSA. The CDR3 DNA follows: TGTGCCAGCAGCCGTAGCGGGGGGGCCGACGGCGAGCAGTACTTC. Its protein product is CASSRSGGADGEQYF.

This clone was counted only a few times. The chain has TRBV7-9 and TRBJ2-1, with TRBD1 as a possible D gene (6 bases). The V gene's germline CDR1 is SEHNR and CDR2 FQNEAQ (reference sequence). This CDR3 is built from 16 residues. V was shortened by 4 bases and J by 6 bases, with 19 bases between the two germline ends. CDR3 nucleotide sequence: TGTGCCAGCAGCTCCTTAGGACAGCGACAGTTCAATGAGCAGTTCTTC. This encodes CASSSLGQRQFNEQFF.

The V and J genes are TRBV5-1 and TRBJ2-7, with D perhaps TRBD2 (6 bases). Trimming cost V 0 bases and J 6 bases, with 13 bases left between them. The CDR3 runs 14 residues. The germline CDR1 and CDR2 sequences are SGHRS and YFSETQ. This chain's CDR3 is CASSLARMRGEQYF. CDR3 sequence (DNA): TGCGCCAGCAGCTTGGCAAGGATGCGGGGCGAGCAGTACTTC.

The V and J genes are TRBV4-1 and TRBJ1-1, with D possibly TRBD1 on 5 matching bases. Germline CDR1 reads MGHRA; CDR2 reads YSYEKL. The CDR3 runs 15 residues. Trimming removed 1 base at V and 3 bases at J, with 12 bases between. In DNA form, the CDR3 reads TGCGCCAGCAGCCAAGCTCAAGGGGAAGACACTGAAGCTTTCTTT. Its protein product is CASSQAQGEDTEAFF.

This clone showed up just once. This chain links TRBV6-6 with TRBJ2-7; TRBD1 matches 9 bases. CDR3 length: 14 residues. V lost 7 bases to trimming and J lost 2 bases; unmatched junction nucleotides: 6. CDR1 is MNHNY, CDR2 SVGAGI, per germline (reference sequence). The CDR3 DNA follows: TGTGCCAGCAACGGGGGACAGGGTGCCTACGAGCAGTACTTC. This gives the protein CASNGGQGAYEQYF.

The rearrangement links TRBV2 to TRBJ1-5; D unresolved. CDR1 is SNHLY, CDR2 FYNNEI, per germline. The CDR3 contains 15 residues. Between the trimmed V and J ends, which lost 7 bases and 6 bases, there was a span of 19 bases. The CDR3 sequence: CASKEHGGIGQPQHF. DNA of the CDR3: TGTGCCAGCAAGGAACACGGAGGTATAGGTCAGCCCCAGCATTTT.

The chain links TRBV5-6 to TRBJ2-5, with D possibly TRBD1 on 6 matching bases. The CDR3 length is 14 residues. The V gene lost 2 bases and the J gene lost 2 bases, with 10 bases spanning the gap. Per the germline V gene, CDR1 is SGHDT and CDR2 is YYEEEE. Here the CDR3 reads CASSFGTGQETQYF. CDR3 coding DNA: TGTGCCAGCAGCTTCGGTACAGGGCAAGAGACCCAGTACTTC.

This sequence joins TRBV5-1 and TRBJ1-6; 9 nucleotides align to TRBD1. The CDR3 contains 18 residues. Germline CDR1 and CDR2: SGHRS and YFSETQ. The V gene end was trimmed by 4 bases and the J gene end by 9 bases; junction bases not matched to a gene: 17. CDR3 bases: TGCGCCAGCAGCCCGAGGGGGACAGGGTTCCCACGGGGTTCACCCCTCCACTTT. Protein: CASSPRGTGFPRGSPLHF. The full variable domain, completed using reference TRBV5-1 and TRBJ1-6, is KAGVTQTPRYLIKTRGQQVTLSCSPISGHRSVSWYQQTPGQGLQFLFEYFSETQRNKGNFPGRFSGRQFSNSRSEMNVSTLELGDSALYLCASSPRGTGFPRGSPLHFGNGTRLTVT.

This clone was seen a few times. The chain recombines TRBV2 with TRBJ1-4, with D unresolved. CDR3 length: 14 amino acids. Germline CDR1 SNHLY, CDR2 FYNNEI. V lost 7 bases and J 2 bases, leaving 11 bases between the germline ends. In nucleotides, the CDR3 is TGTGCCAGCAAGGAGAGGTTCACTAATGAAAAACTGTTTTTT. Translated: CASKERFTNEKLFF.

The rearrangement joins TRBV7-8 to TRBJ1-1, with D possibly matching TRBD1 (6 bases). CDR3 length: 14 amino acids. The germline CDR1 and CDR2 sequences are SGHVS and FQNEAQ. Trimming shortened V by 5 bases and J by 5 bases, and 15 bases separated the two germline ends. The chain's CDR3 is CASSPRGQLTEAFF. CDR3 in DNA: TGTGCCAGCAGCCCCCGGGGACAACTAACTGAAGCTTTCTTT.

CDR3 region: CAISATGVSNEQYF. In nucleotides, the CDR3 is TGTGCCATCAGCGCCACGGGAGTGAGCAACGAGCAGTACTTC. The chain links TRBV10-3 to TRBJ2-7; TRBD2 might be the D (6 bases). The CDR3 sequence is 14 residues long. V lost 6 bases and J lost 5, with 17 bases in between. From germline, CDR1 is ENHRY and CDR2 SYGVKD.

The chain employs TRBV30 and TRBJ1-2; D is perhaps TRBD1 (5 bases). The CDR3 length is 16 residues. Trimming shortened V by 4 bases and J by 5 bases, and 23 bases separated the two germline ends. The germline gives CDR1 GTSNPN, CDR2 SVGIG (reference sequence). CDR3 bases: TGTGCCTGGACGCAGACGCAGGGCCGGGCAGGATATGGCTACACCTTC. Translating gives CAWTQTQGRAGYGYTF.

The chain recombines TRBV5-1 with TRBJ2-3; D not certain. Trimming left V 5 bases short and J 0 bases short, with 7 bases between. The CDR3 covers 13 residues. CDR1 and CDR2 from the germline V gene are SGHRS and YFSETQ. The CDR3 sequence is CASREMSTDTQYF. The CDR3 DNA follows: TGCGCCAGCAGGGAGATGAGCACAGATACGCAGTATTTT.

The V call is TRBV2, the J call TRBJ2-6; D is unresolved. This CDR3 is built from 14 residues. V lost 6 bases to trimming and J lost 2 bases, with 8 bases between them. Germline V gives CDR1 SNHLY, CDR2 FYNNEI. CDR3 nucleotides: TGTGCCAGCAGAGCCGAGACTGGGGCCAACGTCCTGACTTTC. It encodes CASRAETGANVLTF.

This clone has just a few counts. V usage is TRBV2 and J usage is TRBJ2-2, with D perhaps matching TRBD2 (6 bases). The V gene's germline CDR1 is SNHLY and CDR2 FYNNEI. V was clipped by 4 bases and J by 7 bases, with 10 bases between them. The CDR3 totals 13 residues. CDR3 DNA sequence: TGTGCCAGCAGTGCGGGGGAAGTCGGGGAGCTGTTTTTT. The encoded protein is CASSAGEVGELFF.

V is TRBV5-1 and J is TRBJ2-3, with 9 bases aligning to TRBD1. V lost 2 bases and J lost 5; bases outside the gene matches: 6. This CDR3 has 15 residues. In germline, CDR1 is SGHRS, CDR2 YFSETQ. CDR3 amino acids: CASSLGDRDGDTQYF. The CDR3 DNA reads as TGCGCCAGCAGCTTAGGGGACAGGGATGGAGATACGCAGTATTTT.

The chain has TRBV29-1 and TRBJ2-7, with D possibly being TRBD2 (5 bases). This CDR3 is built from 14 residues. In germline, CDR1 is SQVTM, CDR2 ANQGSEA. V lost 1 base to trimming and J lost 5 bases, with 15 bases between them. The CDR3 nucleotides are TGCAGCGTTGAAGCCGGCGGTAGCGTGAACGAGCAGTACTTC. It codes for CSVEAGGSVNEQYF.

The chain joins TRBV9 to TRBJ2-2; 11 bases align to TRBD1. This CDR3 is 16 amino acids long. Germline assignment: CDR1 SGDLS and CDR2 YYNGEE. Trimming took 3 bases from V and 4 from J; bases not matched to a gene: 5. In DNA form, the CDR3 reads TGTGCCAGCAGCGCCTTGGACAGGGGGCCCACCGGGGAGCTGTTTTTT. It specifies CASSALDRGPTGELFF.

The chain joins TRBV6-5 to TRBJ1-5; the match to TRBD1 covers 8 bases. The CDR3 loop spans 14 amino acids. J gave up 1 base and V 7 bases, and 3 bases lay outside the gene matches. The V gene's germline CDR1 is MNHEY and CDR2 SVGAGI. CDR3 amino acids: CASKRQGSNQPQHF. The CDR3, as DNA: TGTGCCAGCAAAAGACAGGGGAGCAATCAGCCCCAGCATTTT.

The CDR3 is CASRAGNTGELFF. The DNA for the CDR3 is TGCGCCAGCCGAGCGGGGAACACCGGGGAGCTGTTTTTT. This chain connects TRBV10-1 to TRBJ2-2, with a tentative D call TRBD2 (6 bases). This CDR3 has 13 residues. Germline values: CDR1 WNHNN, CDR2 SYGVQD (reference sequence). V was cut by 8 bases and J by 1 base, with 8 bases left in between.

This clone was seen a handful of times. J is TRBJ1-2 and V is TRBV7-9, with 8 bases fitting TRBD1. There are 15 residues in the CDR3. The germline V gene encodes CDR1 SEHNR and CDR2 FQNEAQ (reference sequence). V gave up 5 bases and J gave up 3 bases; unmatched junction bases: 8. The CDR3 bases are TGTGCCAGCAGCCTAGGACAGGGACGGGACTATGGCTACACCTTC. This encodes CASSLGQGRDYGYTF. Combining the CDR3 with reference TRBV7-9 and TRBJ1-2 gives the whole variable domain DTGVSQNPRHKITKRGQNVTFRCDPISEHNRLYWYRQTLGQGPEFLTYFQNEAQLEKSRLLSDRFSAERPKGSFSTLEIQRTEQGDSAMYLCASSLGQGRDYGYTFGSGTRLTVV.

The CDR3 loop reads CASSRTSGRTETQYF. The CDR3 DNA follows: TGTGCCAGCAGCCGGACTAGCGGGAGAACGGAGACCCAGTACTTC. The rearrangement joins TRBV9 to TRBJ2-5; 13 positions match TRBD2. Trimming removed 4 bases from V and 5 bases from J; junction bases left unmatched: 5. There are 15 residues in the CDR3. The germline V gene has CDR1 SGDLS and CDR2 YYNGEE.

This rearrangement joins TRBV6-1 to TRBJ2-5; 11 bases line up with TRBD1. The V gene's germline CDR1 is MNHNS and CDR2 SASEGT. V lost 4 bases, J lost 5 bases, and 12 bases stayed unmatched. This CDR3 region has 17 residues. The CDR3 DNA is TGTGCCAGCAGTGGCGGAAGGGTTTGGGACAGGGGGGAGACCCAGTACTTC. Translating it yields CASSGGRVWDRGETQYF.

The chain links TRBV25-1 to TRBJ2-1; 8 positions agree with TRBD1. The CDR3 loop spans 15 amino acids. The V and J ends lost 6 bases and 0 bases, in that order; junction bases with no gene match: 4. Germline-derived CDR1 and CDR2 are MGHDK and SYGVNS. CDR3 loop: CASSRDRGSYNEQFF. The CDR3 DNA is TGTGCCAGCAGCAGAGACAGGGGCTCCTACAATGAGCAGTTCTTC.

The rearrangement joins TRBV18 to TRBJ1-5, with D unresolved. CDR1 and CDR2 from the germline V gene are KGHSH and LQKENI. The length of the CDR3 is 17 residues. Trimming removed 1 base at V and 2 bases at J, with 15 bases between. CDR3 loop: CASSPRSGGSGNQPQHF. In DNA, the CDR3 is TGTGCCAGCTCACCACGGTCAGGAGGGAGCGGCAATCAGCCCCAGCATTTT.

The V and J genes are TRBV7-2 and TRBJ1-1, with D possibly matching TRBD1 (5 bases). V was trimmed by 2 bases and J by 2 bases, leaving 6 bases between them. The CDR3 totals 13 residues. Germline V lookup: CDR1 SGHTA, CDR2 FQGNSA. Here the CDR3 reads CASSLQGNTEAFF. CDR3 in DNA: TGTGCCAGCAGCTTACAGGGAAACACTGAAGCTTTCTTT.

The chain employs TRBV29-1 and TRBJ1-1; the D gene is possibly TRBD1 (5 bases). V gave up 7 bases and J gave up 3 bases, with 9 bases separating them. This CDR3 is built from 11 residues. The germline V gene encodes CDR1 SQVTM and CDR2 ANQGSEA. CDR3 nucleotide sequence: TGCAGCGGAGACAGTTACACTGAAGCTTTCTTT. Amino acids: CSGDSYTEAFF.

This clone was recorded once. This chain connects TRBV7-7 to TRBJ2-5; 8 bases map to TRBD2. This CDR3 has 14 residues. Germline CDR1 reads SSHAT; CDR2 reads FNYEAQ (reference sequence). V lost 4 bases, J lost 2 bases, and 3 bases stayed unmatched. CDR3 amino acids: CASSSRGAQETQYF. CDR3 nucleotide sequence: TGTGCCAGCAGCTCGCGGGGGGCTCAAGAGACCCAGTACTTC.